This TCR beta chain emerged from a study of Ad26.COV2.S vaccination and SARS-CoV-2 variants. Notes on the study in general: It was vaccine recipients, not placebo recipients, who had the higher spike-specific TCR breadth. Vaccine recipients and placebo recipients showed similar non-spike TCR breadth. Assessments of TCR breadth and depth may have underestimated the total T cell responses.

This clone has more than one count but fewer than ten. Its specificity is unknown. The germline V gene encodes CDR1 MNHNS and CDR2 SASEGT. CDR3 length: 15 amino acids. After removal of 0 bases from V and 6 bases from J, the junction contained 2 bases not matched to a gene. Clones were sequenced by immunoSEQ multiplex PCR, and TCRdb holds only the in-frame ones, with some missing. The sample has 150,000 to 200,000 clones, roughly 85% seen once. The source material was peripheral blood, sampled after recovery from COVID-19. The rearrangement uses TRBV6-1 and TRBJ2-1; 10 bases are shared with TRBD2. The receptor was derived from a human donor who had recovered from COVID-19. CDR3 nucleotide sequence: TGTGCCAGCAGTGAAGCGGGACTAGCGACCAATGAGCAGTTCTTC. The encoded protein is CASSEAGLATNEQFF.